This TCR beta chain comes out of a study of CD4+ T cells in melanoma. Study results and limitations: CD8+ T cell, macrophage and B cell function reportedly correlated with neoantigen-specific CD4+ T cells. Reportedly, melanoma neoantigen-specific CD4+ T cells showed varied differentiation states.

Measured with immunoSEQ multiplex PCR; TCRdb has only the in-frame clones, and not every one. This sample carries approximately 6,200 clones, 68% of them seen once, and the ten largest clones take around 24%. Note on this clone: Its cognate antigen is unknown.

From germline, CDR1 is SGDLS and CDR2 YYNGEE. With 0 bases removed from V and 2 bases from J, the gap between germline ends came to 13 bases. The CDR3 contains 16 residues. The chain combines TRBV9 with TRBJ2-3, with D perhaps being TRBD1 or TRBD2 (5 bases each). This sequence originates from a human donor with melanoma. Sample: cells from a culture (not recorded whether cultured in vitro). The CDR3: CASSVGGAGLTDTQYF. CDR3 in DNA: TGTGCCAGCAGCGTAGGAGGGGCAGGCCTCACAGATACGCAGTATTTT.